These 14 T cell receptor beta chains were all obtained from the same sample, sequenced in a study of shared clonotypes between healthy human individuals (dated by TCRdb to about 2020). To prepare the library, the immunoSEQ multiplex PCR assay was applied. TCRdb mirrors the immuneACCESS table, restricted to in-frame sequences. Some clones are absent from its copies; in checked studies, under half trace to an unresolved V gene, and the reason for the others is unknown. Present in this sample are about 990,000 clones, 70% to 80% of which were seen just once. The ten biggest clones cover 0.6% to 0.7% of the sample. Material for sequencing was memory CD4+ T cells from PBMCs. Taken with the paper, the label for cell subset or site translates to: CD45RA-negative fraction. These receptors were obtained from a man between 18 and 35 years old in good health. Some clones in this sample may be carry-over from other donors' samples.

As for this clone: The sample has other DNA sequences that encode this CDR3 too. The V gene is TRBV5-1, the J gene TRBJ2-2; D not resolved. This CDR3 is built from 13 residues. The V gene's germline CDR1 is SGHRS and CDR2 YFSETQ. Trimming cost V 2 bases and J 5 bases, with 7 bases left between them. The CDR3 nucleotides are TGCGCCAGCAGCTTTGAAGGTACCGGGGAGCTGTTTTTT. Protein product: CASSFEGTGELFF.

V gene TRBV2 combines with J gene TRBJ2-3; no firm D call. CDR1 and CDR2 (germline): SNHLY, FYNNEI. V gave up 7 bases and J gave up 3 bases, with 11 bases separating them. The CDR3 has 13 residues. The CDR3: CASKTRPTDTQYF. As DNA, the CDR3 is TGTGCCAGCAAGACCCGGCCGACAGATACGCAGTATTTT. The full variable domain, its missing parts supplied by reference TRBV2 and TRBJ2-3, is EPEVTQTPSHQVTQMGQEVILRCVPISNHLYFYWYRQILGQKVEFLVSFYNNEISEKSEIFDDQFSVERPDGSNFTLKIRSTKLEDSAMYFCASKTRPTDTQYFGPGTRLTVL.

This clone turned up a few times. This sequence joins TRBV27 and TRBJ2-7, with TRBD1 matching over 9 bases. This CDR3 comprises 18 residues. The J segment lost 1 base and the V segment lost 0 bases, leaving 10 bases of the junction unmatched. The V gene's germline CDR1 is MNHEY and CDR2 SMNVEV (reference sequence). The CDR3 reads CASSLSGQGGFPSYEQYF. The CDR3 DNA follows: TGTGCCAGCAGTTTATCGGGACAGGGTGGCTTTCCATCCTACGAGCAGTACTTC.

The rearrangement links TRBV7-2 to TRBJ2-2; D not certain. The CDR3 spans 12 residues. V was trimmed by 9 bases and J by 4 bases, leaving 9 bases between them. Per the germline V gene, CDR1 is SGHTA and CDR2 is FQGNSA. The CDR3 sequence: CASKMGTGELFF. In DNA form, the CDR3 reads TGTGCCAGTAAGATGGGCACCGGGGAGCTGTTTTTT.

The chain carries TRBV9 and TRBJ1-1; a weak D match, TRBD1 (5 bases). The CDR3 has 14 amino acids. Germline lookup yields CDR1 SGDLS and CDR2 YYNGEE. The V end lost 6 bases, the J end lost 2 bases, and 14 bases lay between the germline ends. The DNA for the CDR3 is TGTGCCAGCACCCGAACCGGGGGTAACACTGAAGCTTTCTTT. Protein product: CASTRTGGNTEAFF.

This clone has just one count. A read error is possible here, since a much larger clone lies one base away. The V and J genes are TRBV6-1 and TRBJ1-5, with D hard to call. Trimming left V 5 bases short and J 0 bases short, with 2 bases between. CDR1 is MNHNS and CDR2 is SASEGT in the germline V gene. This CDR3 region has 12 residues. CDR3 DNA: TGTGCCAGCAGTCATAGCAATCAGCCCCAGCATTTT. Translating gives CASSHSNQPQHF.

The rearrangement uses TRBV28 and TRBJ2-7, with D unresolved. The germline V and J ends were trimmed by 7 bases and 0 bases, with 7 bases remaining between them. Germline assignment: CDR1 MDHEN and CDR2 SYDVKM. This CDR3 contains 12 residues. Written as DNA, the CDR3 is TGTGCCAGCAAGTCCCCCTCCTACGAGCAGTACTTC. Protein sequence: CASKSPSYEQYF. The full variable domain, its missing parts supplied by reference TRBV28 and TRBJ2-7, is DVKVTQSSRYLVKRTGEKVFLECVQDMDHENMFWYRQDPGLGLRLIYFSYDVKMKEKGDIPEGYSVSREKKERFSLILESASTNQTSMYLCASKSPSYEQYFGPGTRLTVT.

The chain uses TRBV7-2 and TRBJ2-7, with D perhaps matching TRBD2 (5 bases). V was trimmed by 1 base and J by 7 bases, leaving 14 bases between them. This CDR3 is built from 14 residues. Germline CDR1 is SGHTA and CDR2 is FQGNSA. CDR3 nucleotide sequence: TGTGCCAGCAGCTTAGGGACCTACCGAGGGGAGCAGTACTTC. This sequence encodes CASSLGTYRGEQYF.

The table lists this clone with a few counts. The V gene is TRBV6-1, the J gene TRBJ2-3, with TRBD2 as a possible D gene (5 bases). Germline V CDR1 and CDR2: MNHNS, SASEGT. The germline V and J ends were trimmed by 1 base and 7 bases, with 9 bases remaining between them. The CDR3 contains 13 residues. The CDR3 coding sequence is TGTGCCAGCAGTGAAGTAGGACTGTATACGCAGTATTTT. It yields the protein CASSEVGLYTQYF.

This clone was picked up one time. This sequence joins TRBV7-3 and TRBJ2-1, with a weak D call TRBD2 (5 bases). V was shortened by 1 base and J by 0 bases, with 10 bases between the two germline ends. The CDR3 sequence is 16 residues long. CDR1 and CDR2 from the germline V gene are SGHTA and FQGTGA. CDR3 in amino acids: CASSLMGGFSYNEQFF. The CDR3 DNA reads as TGTGCCAGCAGCTTAATGGGCGGGTTCTCCTACAATGAGCAGTTCTTC.

The J gene is TRBJ2-1, the V gene TRBV4-1; D is possibly TRBD1 (6 bases). From germline, CDR1 is MGHRA and CDR2 YSYEKL. V was shortened by 5 bases and J by 7 bases, with 12 bases between the two germline ends. The length of the CDR3 is 13 residues. CDR3 sequence reads: CASSWTVRNEQFF. The CDR3 nucleotides are TGCGCCAGCAGCTGGACAGTCCGAAATGAGCAGTTCTTC.

This clone was picked up a small number of times. The chain carries TRBV11-2 and TRBJ2-2; 7 nucleotides match TRBD1. V lost 5 bases to trimming and J lost 6 bases; unmatched junction nucleotides: 9. This CDR3 region has 15 residues. The germline gives CDR1 SGHAT, CDR2 FQNNGV. In nucleotides, the CDR3 is TGTGCCAGCAGCCTAGGACAGGCCCCATCCGGGGAGCTGTTTTTT. Its translation is CASSLGQAPSGELFF.

In regard to this clone: Since a much larger clone is just one base distant, this may be a read error. This same CDR3 is encoded by further DNA sequences in the sample. The chain recombines TRBV30 with TRBJ1-5; TRBD1 matches 9 bases. The CDR3 covers 15 residues. In germline, CDR1 is GTSNPN, CDR2 SVGIG (reference sequence). CDR3 coding DNA: TGTGCCTGGAGCCCCTTGGGACAGGGCAATCAGCCCCAGCACTTT. It yields the protein CAWSPLGQGNQPQHF.

The V and J genes are TRBV4-3 and TRBJ2-6; TRBD1 aligns across 8 bases. With V trimmed by 4 bases and J by 0 bases, 11 bases remained unmatched. The germline V gene has CDR1 LGHNA and CDR2 YSLEER. CDR3 length equals 19 residues. For the CDR3, the DNA is TGCGCCAGCAGCCGAGCGACAGGGGCCGGGAACTCTGGGGCCAACGTCCTGACTTTC. This gives the protein CASSRATGAGNSGANVLTF.